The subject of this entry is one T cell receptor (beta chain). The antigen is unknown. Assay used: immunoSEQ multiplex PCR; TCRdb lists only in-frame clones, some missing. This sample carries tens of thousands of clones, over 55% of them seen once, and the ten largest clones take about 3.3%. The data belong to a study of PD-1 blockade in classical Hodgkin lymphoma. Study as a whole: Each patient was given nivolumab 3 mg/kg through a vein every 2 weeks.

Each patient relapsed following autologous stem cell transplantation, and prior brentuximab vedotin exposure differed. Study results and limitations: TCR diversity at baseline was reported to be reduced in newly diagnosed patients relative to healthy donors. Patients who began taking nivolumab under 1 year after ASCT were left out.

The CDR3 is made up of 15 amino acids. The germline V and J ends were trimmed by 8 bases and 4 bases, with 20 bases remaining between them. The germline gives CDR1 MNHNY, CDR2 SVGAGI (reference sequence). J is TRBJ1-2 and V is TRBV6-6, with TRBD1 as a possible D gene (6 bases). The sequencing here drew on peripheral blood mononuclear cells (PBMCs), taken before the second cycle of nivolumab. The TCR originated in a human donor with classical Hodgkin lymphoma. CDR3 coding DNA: TGTGCCAGCGGGCCTGGGCCCAGGGGTCTCTATGGCTACACCTTC. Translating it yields CASGPGPRGLYGYTF.